Shown below are 26 T cell receptor beta chains from a single sample sequenced in a study of blood T cell repertoires in COVID-19. Profiled with immunoSEQ multiplex PCR; TCRdb holds only in-frame clones, not every one. The sample contains about 250,000 clones, 87% of which appear only once. Sequencing input: peripheral blood. These receptor sequences come from a man between 18 and 35 years old with active or convalescent COVID-19.

This sequence joins TRBV3-1 (or the pseudogene TRBV3-2) and TRBJ2-5; 12 bases map to TRBD2. Per germline, CDR1 LGHDT and CDR2 YNNKEL (reference sequence). The CDR3 has 15 amino acids. The V segment lost 5 bases and the J segment 7 bases; nucleotides outside the gene matches: 8. CDR3 DNA: TGTGCCAGCAGCAAGGGGACTAGCGGGTGGGTGACCCAGTACTTC. This encodes CASSKGTSGWVTQYF.

The rearrangement uses TRBV7-9 and TRBJ2-5; maybe TRBD2 (7 bases). The CDR3 sequence is 16 residues long. The V end was cut by 4 bases, the J end by 5 bases, with 20 bases between. CDR1 SEHNR and CDR2 FQNEAQ come from the germline V gene (reference sequence). The CDR3 DNA follows: TGTGCCAGCAGCTCCCTGGGATTAAGGGGGGGCGAGACCCAGTACTTC. Residues: CASSSLGLRGGETQYF.

The J gene is TRBJ1-5, the V gene TRBV7-6; 10 bases match TRBD1. The trim removed 4 bases at V and 6 bases at J, leaving 6 bases unmatched. Germline CDR1 SGHVS, CDR2 FNYEAQ. The CDR3 contains 15 residues. In DNA form, the CDR3 reads TGTGCCAGCAGCTCAATTCGACAGGGGGCTCAGCCCCAGCATTTT. Protein sequence: CASSSIRQGAQPQHF.

The chain combines TRBV6-6 with TRBJ2-1; 14 positions agree with TRBD2. This CDR3 contains 16 residues. From germline, CDR1 is MNHNY and CDR2 SVGAGI (reference sequence). V gave up 2 bases and J gave up 10 bases; unmatched junction bases: 7. CDR3 DNA sequence: TGTGCCAGCAGTTACGCGACTAGCGGGAGGGTGGGAGAGCAGTTCTTC. Its protein is CASSYATSGRVGEQFF.

This chain uses TRBV11-1 with TRBJ2-5; D gene uncertain. The CDR3 runs 14 residues. Germline V CDR1 and CDR2: SGHAT, FQDESV (reference sequence). V shed 5 bases and J shed 1 base, with 11 bases lying between them. CDR3 residues: CASSPPLSQETQYF. In nucleotides, the CDR3 is TGTGCCAGCAGCCCCCCCCTGTCCCAAGAGACCCAGTACTTC.

The rearrangement uses TRBV6-5 and TRBJ2-3; 7 bases are a match to TRBD2. V trimming: 6 bases; J trimming: 2 bases; junction bases outside the gene matches: 8. The CDR3 is 15 amino acids. Germline lookup yields CDR1 MNHEY and CDR2 SVGAGI. In DNA, the CDR3 is TGTGCCAGCAGCCTAAGCGGGGAGAACACAGATACGCAGTATTTT. Residues: CASSLSGENTDTQYF.

The CDR3 loop reads CASSQDCSGGAYEQYF. CDR3 coding DNA: TGTGCCAGCAGCCAAGATTGCTCGGGAGGGGCCTACGAGCAGTACTTC. The chain carries TRBV3-1 (or the pseudogene TRBV3-2) and TRBJ2-7; 8 positions match TRBD2. The germline CDR1 and CDR2 sequences are LGHDT and YNNKEL (reference sequence). V shed 0 bases and J 2 bases; nucleotides not matched to a gene: 6. The CDR3 extends over 16 amino acids.

This chain joins TRBV29-1 and TRBJ1-1; D is unresolved. This CDR3 region has 12 residues. The ends were cut back, 1 base at V and 7 bases at J, with 10 bases in the middle. In germline, CDR1 is SQVTM, CDR2 ANQGSEA. CDR3 DNA: TGCAGCGTTGAAGGAGAGGCGGTTGAAGCTTTCTTT. Translation: CSVEGEAVEAFF.

This clone was observed once. The CDR3 protein is CASSLGTRGDEQFF. The CDR3 DNA sequence: TGTGCCAGCAGCTTGGGGACTAGAGGGGATGAGCAGTTCTTC. The chain joins TRBV11-3 to TRBJ2-1; 8 bases align to TRBD2. The germline V gene encodes CDR1 SGHNT and CDR2 YENEEA. J was trimmed by 8 bases and V by 3 bases; bases with no gene match: 6. The CDR3 loop spans 14 amino acids.

The chain carries TRBV6-5 and TRBJ2-7, with 8 bases matching TRBD1. Germline CDR1 reads MNHEY; CDR2 reads SVGAGI. This CDR3 has 14 amino acids. V was pared by 1 base and J by 4 bases, with 3 bases of the junction left unmatched. The CDR3 DNA reads as TGTGCCAGCAGTTACTTCCGGACAGGGTACGAGCAGTACTTC. As protein: CASSYFRTGYEQYF.

This clone was seen a few times. The chain couples TRBV5-1 to TRBJ1-5; TRBD1 is a possible D gene (5 bases). The CDR3 extends over 14 amino acids. V gave up 0 bases and J gave up 3 bases, with 7 bases separating them. CDR1 and CDR2 from the germline V gene are SGHRS and YFSETQ. DNA for the CDR3: TGCGCCAGCAGCTTGGAAGGACACAATCAGCCCCAGCATTTT. This translates into CASSLEGHNQPQHF.

The CDR3 spells CAWSNHRGGYTF. The CDR3 DNA reads as TGTGCCTGGAGTAATCATAGAGGTGGCTACACCTTC. This chain links TRBV30 with TRBJ1-2; D unresolved. Looked up from germline, CDR1 is GTSNPN and CDR2 is SVGIG (reference sequence). This CDR3 has 12 residues. V shed 2 bases and J shed 7 bases, with 11 bases lying between them.

The chain joins TRBV2 to TRBJ2-7; TRBD1 aligns across 7 bases. V lost 6 bases and J lost 2; bases outside the gene matches: 4. Germline-derived CDR1 and CDR2 are SNHLY and FYNNEI. There are 13 residues in the CDR3. CDR3 sequence reads: CASSDRVAYEQYF. CDR3 DNA sequence: TGTGCCAGCAGCGACAGGGTTGCCTACGAGCAGTACTTC.

The gene calls are TRBV7-9 and TRBJ1-3; no firm D call. Germline V gene data show CDR1 as SEHNR and CDR2 as FQNEAQ (reference sequence). The V end was cut by 3 bases, the J end by 0 bases, with 3 bases between. This CDR3 is 13 amino acids long. This chain's CDR3 is CASSFGSGNTIYF. CDR3 in DNA: TGTGCCAGCAGCTTCGGCTCTGGAAACACCATATATTTT.

The chain has TRBV30 and TRBJ2-3; 9 bases match TRBD2. Germline assignment: CDR1 GTSNPN and CDR2 SVGIG (reference sequence). CDR3 length: 16 residues. Trimming at V came to 2 bases and at J to 2 bases, leaving 8 bases not matched to a gene. CDR3 bases: TGTGCCTGGAGTCTTAGCGGGGGCTCATTCACAGATACGCAGTATTTT. This sequence encodes CAWSLSGGSFTDTQYF.

The chain links TRBV9 to TRBJ2-1; D remains ambiguous. The CDR3 extends over 13 amino acids. V was trimmed by 0 bases and J by 6 bases, leaving 7 bases between them. Germline-derived CDR1 and CDR2 are SGDLS and YYNGEE. The CDR3 spells CASSVASPNEQFF. The CDR3 region has the DNA TGTGCCAGCAGCGTAGCATCCCCCAATGAGCAGTTCTTC.

J is TRBJ2-7 and V is TRBV5-8, with 7 bases fitting TRBD1. V lost 4 bases to trimming and J lost 2 bases; unmatched junction nucleotides: 6. The CDR3 runs to 14 residues. CDR1 is SGHTS, CDR2 YDEGEE, per germline. CDR3 sequence (DNA): TGTGCCAGCAGCGTCCGGGACAGCCCCTACGAGCAGTACTTC. It is translated as CASSVRDSPYEQYF.

The rearrangement links TRBV6-6 to TRBJ1-1; 9 bases match TRBD1. Germline CDR1 is MNHNY and CDR2 is SVGAGI (reference sequence). The ends lost 4 bases at V and 3 bases at J; junction bases unmatched: 0. The CDR3 sequence is 13 residues long. CDR3 coding DNA: TGTGCCAGCAGTTGGGACAGGGACACTGAAGCTTTCTTT. Protein sequence: CASSWDRDTEAFF.

V and J are TRBV7-6 and TRBJ1-3; a possible D gene is TRBD1 (5 bases). Germline loops: CDR1 SGHVS, CDR2 FNYEAQ. The CDR3 has 18 amino acids. Between the trimmed V and J ends, which lost 2 bases and 4 bases, there was a span of 21 bases. CDR3 sequence reads: CASSLYPGGRGPGNTIYF. In DNA form, the CDR3 reads TGTGCCAGCAGCTTATACCCCGGGGGGAGGGGCCCAGGAAACACCATATATTTT.

The chain carries TRBV6-1 and TRBJ2-7; D is unclear. The CDR3 has 14 residues. V lost 1 base and J lost 0, with 7 bases in between. Germline V CDR1 and CDR2: MNHNS, SASEGT. The CDR3 nucleotides read TGTGCCAGCAGTGAAGGGTCGAGCTCCTACGAGCAGTACTTC. Its protein product is CASSEGSSSYEQYF.

The chain joins TRBV4-3 to TRBJ2-2; 15 bases are shared with TRBD2. This CDR3 has 16 residues. Trimming removed 8 bases from V and 4 bases from J; junction bases left unmatched: 5. From germline, CDR1 is LGHNA and CDR2 YSLEER. The DNA of the CDR3 is TGCGCCAGCGGGGGACTAGCGGGAGGTTCCACCGGGGAGCTGTTTTTT. Residues: CASGGLAGGSTGELFF.

This clone was detected a few times. The V call is TRBV18, the J call TRBJ1-5, with TRBD1 matching 8 bases. The CDR3 has 13 amino acids. Trimming removed 6 bases from V and 4 bases from J; junction bases left unmatched: 2. The germline V gene encodes CDR1 KGHSH and CDR2 LQKENI. As DNA, the CDR3 is TGTGCCAGCTCGGGACAGGCGAATCAGCCCCAGCATTTT. Protein: CASSGQANQPQHF.

J is TRBJ1-6 and V is TRBV4-3; 9 positions agree with TRBD1. V trimming: 4 bases; J trimming: 10 bases; junction bases outside the gene matches: 11. The CDR3 is 16 residues long. The germline gives CDR1 LGHNA, CDR2 YSLEER. The DNA of the CDR3 is TGCGCCAGCAGCCGAGGCCCGAGGACAGGGGAATCACCCCTCCACTTT. Translated: CASSRGPRTGESPLHF.

This clone was detected once. The V and J genes are TRBV10-2 and TRBJ1-1; D is undetermined. The germline gives CDR1 WSHSY, CDR2 SAAADI. There are 14 residues in the CDR3. Trimming took off 6 bases at V and 2 bases at J, with 13 bases between the two ends. CDR3 protein: CASSPGIYNTEAFF. Here the CDR3 DNA reads TGCGCCAGCAGCCCGGGGATTTATAACACTGAAGCTTTCTTT.

V gene TRBV9 combines with J gene TRBJ2-7, with 13 positions matching TRBD2. CDR3 length: 18 amino acids. CDR1 is SGDLS and CDR2 is YYNGEE in the germline V gene. After removal of 2 bases from V and 2 bases from J, the junction contained 10 bases not matched to a gene. The CDR3 coding sequence is TGTGCCAGCAGCGTCGCAGGACTAGCGGGAGACGGGCCCTACGAGCAGTACTTC. This encodes CASSVAGLAGDGPYEQYF.

This clone was picked up one time. The rearrangement links TRBV4-2 to TRBJ2-3, with TRBD2 identical over 12 bases. Germline CDR1 and CDR2: LGHNA and YNFKEQ. V lost 0 bases and J lost 0; bases outside the gene matches: 10. The CDR3 length is 20 residues. As DNA, the CDR3 is TGTGCCAGCAGCCAAGAAGGGGCTAGCGGGAGGGGCCCTAGCACAGATACGCAGTATTTT. Translating it yields CASSQEGASGRGPSTDTQYF.